The clone carrying this T cell receptor (beta chain) has more than one count but fewer than ten. The sample's time point: persistent/refractory GD, antithyroid drugs over 5 years with positive TRAb. The TCR library used RNA extracted from PBMCs. Libraries of TCR beta came from iRepertoire HTBI primers plus Arm-PCR of CDR3 regions. TCRdb re-called the multiplex PCR reads through MiXCR, storing one row per CDR3 protein. The sample has a few hundred thousand distinct CDR3 sequences, roughly a quarter seen once. This sample was taken from a study of regulatory T cells in long-lasting Graves disease. V was trimmed by 8 bases and J by 7 bases, leaving 18 bases between them. CDR3 length equals 14 residues. Germline CDR1 and CDR2: MNHEY and SVGEGT.

The clonotype originates from a female donor with Graves disease. Sequencing was performed on peripheral blood mononuclear cells (PBMCs), taken when the disease was refractory, from a patient treated with antithyroid drugs. This sequence joins TRBV6-2 or TRBV6-3 and TRBJ1-5; D is undetermined. The CDR3 bases are TGTGCCAGCTCTGAGGCATCCCTAGGCCAGCCCCAGCATTTT. It yields the protein CASSEASLGQPQHF.